The present T cell receptor (beta chain) was sequenced within a study of blood T cells in healthy people across ages (dated by TCRdb to the mid-2010s). With regard to the full study: In model experiments, roughly one uniquely barcoded TCR beta cDNA molecule per two T cells was captured by template switching. Two additional independent replicas of 1 million unique cDNA reads from the same blood draw were analyzed for two donors (one aged 18 to 30 and one aged 80 or older). To avoid experimental bias, donors of different ages were distributed randomly across sequencing lanes. Using deep sequencing normalized with unique cDNA molecular identifiers, the study measured how TCR beta repertoire diversity changes with age. Donors were grouped into four age groups: young (average roughly 15 years), middle-aged (approximately 41), aged (62) and long-lived (approximately 75).

The paper's findings and limits, for the study overall: Compared with the aged group, the long-lived group had more naive CD4+ T cells, fewer expanded clones and increased TCR diversity, a pattern suggesting age selection. Donor CMV infection status was unknown, potentially confounding age-related changes in expanded clonotypes. Bulk unsorted PBMC profiling prevented conclusive comparison of naive and antigen-experienced compartments. Total diversity estimates from one million sequenced T cells were considered lower bounds and underestimates. A strong correlation was found between observed TCR beta diversity and the percentage of naive T cells measured by flow cytometry. Observed TCR beta diversity per million T cells fell roughly linearly with age, and a significant reduction was already apparent by age about 38.

CDR1 and CDR2 (SGHKS, YYEKEE) derive from the germline V gene (reference sequence). The CDR3, cysteine through phenylalanine, is 16 amino acids long. The DNA shown is the 48-base CDR3, in frame from base 1. Relative to germline, V is missing 0 bases and J is missing 4 bases, with 5 bases of the junction outside any gene match. Comments on this clonotype: The clone's antigen remains unknown. Base qualities are not recorded, but no much larger clone differs from it by a single base.

The donors were roughly 39 Caucasian individuals from Russia, aged about 6 to 100 years, who were systemically healthy. Approximately 9.3 milliliters of peripheral blood were drawn from each donor into EDTA-treated Vacutainer tubes. Ficoll-Paque density-gradient centrifugation was used to isolate PBMCs, with at least 7 million per sample. Total RNA was extracted from PBMCs with Trizol reagent, with at least 5 micrograms obtained per sample. For every donor, an aliquot of PBMCs went through flow cytometry to measure the percentages of naive CD45RAhigh/CD27high T cells. To prepare the library, 5' RACE was applied. Sequencing was performed on an Illumina HiSeq 2500. The second PCR ran for roughly 7 to 11 cycles and used a J-beta primer mix along with a sample-barcoded 5' primer. Each TCR beta cDNA molecule received a unique molecular identifier from a template-switch 5' adaptor carrying 12 random nucleotides. At least 3 million CDR3-containing paired-end reads were obtained from each sample. All of the RNA was converted into first-strand cDNA using the Mint cDNA synthesis kit, with a TRBC-specific oligonucleotide serving as the primer. Following uracil-DNA glycosylase treatment, a first 18-cycle PCR with universal primers M1SS and BC2_uni_R was performed on all cDNA. The study's processing was this. For normalization, 1 million high-quality reads, each with a distinct molecular identifier, were randomly selected from each sample. Reads sharing molecular identifiers were discarded rather than binned into consensus sequences. MiTCR, run with a Q25 quality threshold and the strictest error-elimination algorithm, handled CDR3 identification, clonotype clustering and error correction. A nonparametric unseen species model with Euler transformation was used to estimate lower-bound total TCR beta diversity. The public reads were reprocessed in TCRdb via fastp at Q25 and MiXCR, keeping in-frame beta chains. Identical CDR3 proteins give one entry, which carries the most common genes and DNA. V and J calls and clone size were set by TCRdb, not the authors. A total of 1.4 million to 1.5 million distinct CDR3 sequences appear in this sample, roughly 40% of them only once. The leading ten clones occupy less than 8% of the sample.

Source material: blood. Recombination connected TRBV5-5 to TRBJ2-3; 10 middle bases align to TRBD2. The receptor was derived from a woman aged 18-35 years in good health. The CDR3 here reads CASSLAIAGGADTQYF. The bases are TGTGCCAGCAGCTTGGCAATAGCGGGGGGTGCAGATACGCAGTATTTT.